These 5 T cell receptor beta chains share one sample of origin, sequenced in a study of cytomegalovirus exposure and HLA in healthy donors. TCRdb's table, derived via immunoSEQ multiplex PCR, lists solely in-frame clones and lacks some. This repertoire shows 150,000 to 200,000 clones, roughly nine tenths found once; its top ten account for 4% to 4.5%. Sequenced sample: PBMCs. These receptors were obtained from a young man in good health and CMV-seropositive.

The CDR3 region has the DNA TGCGCCAGCAGCCAAGTTGGTTTGGCTAGCGGGAGGGTAGATACGCAGTATTTT. Encoded protein: CASSQVGLASGRVDTQYF. V and J are TRBV4-1 and TRBJ2-3; 12 bases agree with TRBD2. The CDR3 spans 18 residues. Germline V CDR1 and CDR2: MGHRA, YSYEKL. Trimming took 1 base from V and 5 from J; bases not matched to a gene: 10.

This clone was seen a few times. The chain links TRBV7-9 to TRBJ1-1; 7 positions agree with TRBD1. J was trimmed by 2 bases and V by 4 bases; bases with no gene match: 7. Germline CDR1 SEHNR, CDR2 FQNEAQ (reference sequence). The CDR3 extends over 15 amino acids. This CDR3 is CASSWGQLFNTEAFF. As DNA, the CDR3 is TGTGCCAGCAGCTGGGGACAGTTGTTCAACACTGAAGCTTTCTTT.

The V gene is TRBV28, the J gene TRBJ2-4; 8 nucleotides line up with TRBD1. CDR1 and CDR2 from the germline V gene are MDHEN and SYDVKM. V lost 5 bases and J lost 7; bases outside the gene matches: 10. The CDR3 sequence is 15 residues long. CDR3 sequence: CASSRQGALGNIQYF. The CDR3 DNA reads TGTGCCAGCAGTCGCCAGGGGGCTCTGGGGAACATTCAGTACTTC.

The genes are TRBV6-1 and TRBJ2-3; D perhaps matches TRBD1 (6 bases). Trimming removed 3 bases from V and 0 bases from J, with 13 bases in between. The V gene's germline CDR1 is MNHNS and CDR2 SASEGT. The CDR3 loop spans 16 amino acids. The CDR3 sequence is CASSDQTGASTDTQYF. The DNA of the CDR3 is TGTGCCAGCAGTGACCAGACAGGAGCTAGCACAGATACGCAGTATTTT.

The chain carries TRBV15 and TRBJ1-4; the match to TRBD1 covers 9 bases. With 4 bases clipped from V and 8 bases from J, the junction kept 8 bases outside the gene matches. The CDR3 totals 15 residues. Germline V CDR1 and CDR2: LNHNV, YYDKDF (reference sequence). The chain's CDR3 is CATSMGGTGNEKLFF. The CDR3 DNA sequence: TGTGCCACCAGCATGGGAGGGACAGGGAACGAAAAACTGTTTTTT.